This T cell receptor beta chain is from a study of blood T cell repertoires in COVID-19. Overall study context: Acute and convalescent COVID-19 samples came from the United States, Italy and Spain. From T cells, B-cell-depleted T cells, or PBMCs came the material, which was cDNA or gDNA.

The authors' processing: How many nucleated cells were present was estimated from reference gene primer amplification. Clones were read by immunoSEQ multiplex PCR, and TCRdb kept only the in-frame ones, dropping some. The DNA gave D and trimming, while V, J and clone size come from that table. In the table there are under 300,000 clones, approximately 91% of which are singletons. This clonotype was obtained from a woman in her thirties or forties who had recovered from COVID-19. The sample comprised peripheral blood.

CDR3 sequence: CASSLVKGWAETQYF. The CDR3 DNA reads TGTGCCAGCAGCTTAGTAAAGGGGTGGGCAGAGACCCAGTACTTC. J is TRBJ2-5 and V is TRBV11-2; D is perhaps TRBD1 (5 bases). V dropped 1 base and J dropped 4 bases, with 13 bases sitting between them. The CDR3 sequence is 15 residues long. The germline CDR1 and CDR2 sequences are SGHAT and FQNNGV.